This TCR beta chain was documented in a study of shared clonotypes between healthy human individuals. Study-level results: Non-shared clonotypes had lower generation probabilities than those shared by all four donors.

Clones were sequenced by immunoSEQ multiplex PCR, and TCRdb holds only the in-frame ones, with some missing. Counted here are about 1 million clones, around 82% occurring once; the ten biggest clones make up around 0.47%. A word on this clone: Antigen: not known.

There are 12 residues in the CDR3. The ends were cut back, 8 bases at V and 9 bases at J, with 14 bases in the middle. CDR1 is MGHDK, CDR2 SYGVNS, per germline. The sequencing sample was made of memory CD4+ T cells from PBMCs. Subset here: CD45RA-negative fraction. This TCR was recovered from a young man in good health. Some clones in this sample may be carry-over from other donors' samples. The chain combines TRBV25-1 with TRBJ2-1; no clear D gene. The CDR3 region is CASGDGYLEQFF. Written as DNA, the CDR3 is TGTGCCAGCGGGGATGGGTACCTTGAGCAGTTCTTC.